What follows are 30 T cell receptor beta chains derived from one specimen sequenced in a study of cytomegalovirus exposure and HLA in healthy donors. 60 Vbeta and 13 Jbeta primers were used in PCR. The protocol was immunoSEQ multiplex PCR, while the TCRdb copy is restricted to in-frame clones and leaves out a portion. The data contain 160,000 or so clones, around four fifths of them singletons. Material: PBMCs. These TCRs come from a man in his late teens or twenties in good health and CMV-seropositive.

The chain combines TRBV7-9 with TRBJ2-5; weak D call: TRBD2 (7 bases). The germline gives CDR1 SEHNR, CDR2 FQNEAQ (reference sequence). This CDR3 contains 14 residues. V dropped 1 base and J dropped 5 bases, with 11 bases sitting between them. CDR3 amino acids: CASSLDGGLETQYF. CDR3 nucleotides: TGTGCCAGCAGCTTAGACGGGGGGCTGGAGACCCAGTACTTC.

This clone appeared once. The rearrangement uses TRBV30 and TRBJ1-3, with a tentative D call TRBD1 (5 bases). V was trimmed by 2 bases and J by 1 base, leaving 18 bases between them. Germline V CDR1 and CDR2: GTSNPN, SVGIG (reference sequence). CDR3 size: 17 residues. CDR3 DNA: TGTGCCTGGAGTTCACGTCAGGGTTCGGTGTCTGGAAACACCATATATTTT. Protein: CAWSSRQGSVSGNTIYF.

This chain links TRBV7-2 with TRBJ2-7, with TRBD1 identical over 9 bases. Unmatched junction bases numbered 7, after V lost 2 bases and J lost 5 bases. Per the germline V gene, CDR1 is SGHTA and CDR2 is FQGNSA. The CDR3 extends over 15 amino acids. The CDR3 protein is CASSLSDRGSNEQYF. The DNA for the CDR3 is TGTGCCAGCAGCTTATCGGACAGGGGTTCTAACGAGCAGTACTTC. Variable domain in full (rest from reference TRBV7-2 and TRBJ2-7): GAGVSQSPSNKVTEKGKDVELRCDPISGHTALYWYRQSLGQGLEFLIYFQGNSAPDKSGLPSDRFSAERTGGSVSTLTIQRTQQEDSAVYLCASSLSDRGSNEQYFGPGTRLTVT.

V and J are TRBV15 and TRBJ1-5; 8 bases are shared with TRBD1. Germline V gene data show CDR1 as LNHNV and CDR2 as YYDKDF (reference sequence). J was trimmed by 0 bases and V by 5 bases; bases with no gene match: 0. The length of the CDR3 is 14 residues. CDR3 residues: CATSDRGSNQPQHF. The DNA of the CDR3 is TGTGCCACCAGCGACAGGGGTAGCAATCAGCCCCAGCATTTT.

This clone was recorded once. The CDR3 reads CASRATGGRALIAEAFF. CDR3 sequence (DNA): TGTGCCAGCAGGGCTACAGGGGGCCGGGCCTTGATCGCTGAAGCTTTCTTT. V usage is TRBV2 and J usage is TRBJ1-1, with 9 nucleotides matching TRBD1. Germline assignment: CDR1 SNHLY and CDR2 FYNNEI. The V segment lost 6 bases and the J segment 6 bases; nucleotides outside the gene matches: 17. The CDR3 is 17 amino acids.

The rearrangement joins TRBV29-1 to TRBJ2-1; 9 nucleotides match TRBD2. V gave up 2 bases and J gave up 8 bases; unmatched junction bases: 13. Per the germline V gene, CDR1 is SQVTM and CDR2 is ANQGSEA. The CDR3 has 16 residues. CDR3 sequence reads: CSVEMLSSGKQDEQFF. DNA of the CDR3: TGCAGCGTTGAAATGTTGTCTAGCGGGAAGCAGGATGAGCAGTTCTTC.

The chain recombines TRBV5-6 with TRBJ1-4, with TRBD1 identical over 10 bases. Germline CDR1 is SGHDT and CDR2 is YYEEEE. With V trimmed by 0 bases and J by 7 bases, 6 bases remained unmatched. The CDR3 spans 16 residues. The CDR3 nucleotides are TGTGCCAGCAGCTTGGTGACAGGGGGCGTGACTGAAAAACTGTTTTTT. Translating gives CASSLVTGGVTEKLFF.

The CDR3 bases are TGCGCCAGCAGCCAATTTAGCAGGGCCACTGAAGCTTTCTTT. This encodes CASSQFSRATEAFF. This chain joins TRBV4-1 and TRBJ1-1; D is perhaps TRBD1 (5 bases). With 2 bases removed from V and 4 bases from J, the gap between germline ends came to 11 bases. Germline CDR1 is MGHRA and CDR2 is YSYEKL. The CDR3 has 14 amino acids.

The chain is built from TRBV4-3 and TRBJ2-7, with D tentatively TRBD2 (6 bases). The germline gives CDR1 LGHNA, CDR2 YSLEER. The CDR3 consists of 15 residues. V gave up 2 bases and J gave up 0 bases, with 11 bases separating them. CDR3 region: CASSQRAGSSYEQYF. The CDR3 bases are TGCGCCAGCAGCCAAAGGGCGGGAAGCTCCTACGAGCAGTACTTC.

V and J are TRBV2 and TRBJ2-7; D not certain. The V and J ends lost 1 base and 3 bases respectively, with 7 bases between them. CDR3 length: 13 amino acids. CDR1 and CDR2 (germline): SNHLY, FYNNEI. CDR3 region: CASSEGHLYEQYF. CDR3 in DNA: TGTGCCAGCAGTGAAGGGCACCTCTACGAGCAGTACTTC.

The rearrangement joins TRBV4-2 to TRBJ1-2; 7 bases map to TRBD1. The CDR3 sequence is 15 residues long. Germline V gene lookup returns CDR1 LGHNA and CDR2 YNFKEQ. The J segment lost 4 bases and the V segment lost 0 bases, leaving 5 bases of the junction unmatched. CDR3 region: CASSQDQGVPYGYTF. In nucleotides, the CDR3 is TGTGCCAGCAGCCAAGATCAGGGGGTCCCCTATGGCTACACCTTC.

The V call is TRBV30, the J call TRBJ1-1; D may be TRBD1 (5 bases). Germline CDR1 GTSNPN, CDR2 SVGIG (reference sequence). Trimming stripped 7 bases from V and 6 bases from J, with 15 bases between. This CDR3 is built from 12 residues. In nucleotides, the CDR3 is TGTGCCTCGGACACCCAGCTGTCTGAAGCTTTCTTT. Residues: CASDTQLSEAFF.

V gene TRBV13 combines with J gene TRBJ2-5; D may be TRBD1 (6 bases). Matching the DNA end better, TRBJ2-7 makes the J call doubtful. Germline assignment: CDR1 PRHDT and CDR2 FYEKMQ (reference sequence). This CDR3 has 16 amino acids. The CDR3, as DNA: TGTGCCAGCAGCTCGCCCCGTGGGGGCCGCTCCTACGAGCAGTACTTC. Translation gives CASSSPRGGRSYEQYF.

The gene calls are TRBV14 and TRBJ2-5, with 8 nucleotides matching TRBD2. The CDR3 is 15 amino acids. J lost 4 bases, V lost 5 bases, and 9 bases had no gene match. Germline CDR1 SGHDN, CDR2 FVKESK. The DNA for the CDR3 is TGTGCCAGCAGCGCCGGGAGGGGAGGAGTAGAGACCCAGTACTTC. Amino acid sequence: CASSAGRGGVETQYF.

The chain combines TRBV27 with TRBJ2-3; 10 nucleotides align to TRBD1. Germline values: CDR1 MNHEY, CDR2 SMNVEV (reference sequence). Germline trimming cut 3 bases from V and 5 bases from J; bases unmatched to any gene: 8. The CDR3 consists of 16 residues. Here the CDR3 reads CASSFSTGGLKDTQYF. The CDR3 coding sequence is TGTGCCAGCAGTTTCTCGACAGGGGGCTTGAAAGATACGCAGTATTTT.

The chain couples TRBV25-1 to TRBJ2-7; D is unresolved. Trimming stripped 10 bases from V and 5 bases from J, with 9 bases between. CDR3 length: 10 residues. Germline-derived CDR1 and CDR2 are MGHDK and SYGVNS. The chain's CDR3 is CATEEDEQYF. The CDR3 DNA reads as TGTGCCACTGAAGAGGACGAGCAGTACTTC.

The chain combines TRBV29-1 with TRBJ1-1; 8 bases agree with TRBD1. Trimming removed 2 bases from V and 2 bases from J; junction bases left unmatched: 4. This CDR3 is built from 14 residues. From germline, CDR1 is SQVTM and CDR2 ANQGSEA. The CDR3 sequence: CSVEPGQVNTEAFF. The CDR3 nucleotides read TGCAGCGTTGAACCGGGACAGGTAAACACTGAAGCTTTCTTT.

The V and J genes are TRBV6-6 and TRBJ1-2, with a weak D call TRBD1 (5 bases). CDR1 is MNHNY and CDR2 is SVGAGI in the germline V gene (reference sequence). V dropped 1 base and J dropped 8 bases, with 8 bases sitting between them. This CDR3 has 12 amino acids. The CDR3 loop reads CASSYLDRGYTF. The CDR3 region has the DNA TGTGCCAGCAGTTACTTAGACAGAGGCTACACCTTC.

The rearrangement links TRBV6-1 to TRBJ1-6; 8 bases are shared with TRBD1. CDR1 and CDR2 from the germline V gene are MNHNS and SASEGT. The CDR3 extends over 15 amino acids. V lost 2 bases, J lost 10 bases, and 7 bases stayed unmatched. CDR3 sequence (DNA): TGTGCCAGCAGTGAATTAGGACAGGGACGCTCACCCCTCCACTTT. Translating gives CASSELGQGRSPLHF.

As regards this clone: The CDR3 does not close with the conserved phenylalanine or tryptophan, likely indicating a read error. The rearrangement uses TRBV7-9 and TRBJ1-6; D gene unclear. From germline, CDR1 is SEHNR and CDR2 FQNEAQ (reference sequence). There are 13 residues in the CDR3. V lost 4 bases to trimming and J lost 7 bases, with 8 bases between them. In nucleotides, the CDR3 is TGTGCCAGCAGCTGGATGGAGAATTCACCCCTCCACCTT. This encodes CASSWMENSPLHL.

The genes are TRBV5-1 and TRBJ2-1; D is ambiguous. The CDR3 has 18 residues. Per germline, CDR1 SGHRS and CDR2 YFSETQ. V lost 1 base and J lost 2, with 19 bases in between. The CDR3 loop reads CASSLKSDLGRPYNEQFF. CDR3 bases: TGCGCCAGCAGCTTGAAATCGGATCTAGGTCGCCCCTACAATGAGCAGTTCTTC.

This clone was seen a few times. The V and J genes are TRBV15 and TRBJ1-4, with D tentatively TRBD1 (5 bases). The CDR3 length is 15 residues. In germline, CDR1 is LNHNV, CDR2 YYDKDF (reference sequence). Trimming shortened V by 4 bases and J by 1 base, and 10 bases separated the two germline ends. The CDR3 nucleotides read TGTGCCACCAGCAAAGCCAGGGAAACTAATGAAAAACTGTTTTTT. This gives the protein CATSKARETNEKLFF.

The gene calls are TRBV5-1 and TRBJ1-4; TRBD1 matches at 9 bases. There are 16 residues in the CDR3. Germline-derived CDR1 and CDR2 are SGHRS and YFSETQ. Trimming took 4 bases from V and 7 from J; bases not matched to a gene: 11. In DNA form, the CDR3 reads TGCGCCAGCAGCCTGGGACAGGGCCGCCTCGGTGAAAAACTGTTTTTT. Residues: CASSLGQGRLGEKLFF.

A single count supports this clone. The V and J genes are TRBV5-6 and TRBJ2-3; the match to TRBD2 covers 10 bases. Germline lookup yields CDR1 SGHDT and CDR2 YYEEEE. The CDR3 has 15 residues. Trimming cost V 4 bases and J 7 bases; bases outside gene matches: 9. CDR3: CASSPWTSGGHTQYF. CDR3 DNA: TGTGCCAGCAGCCCTTGGACTAGCGGTGGGCATACGCAGTATTTT. The variable domain in full, with the rest retrieved from reference TRBV5-6 and TRBJ2-3, is DAGVTQSPTHLIKTRGQQVTLRCSPKSGHDTVSWYQQALGQGPQFIFQYYEEEERQRGNFPDRFSGHQFPNYSSELNVNALLLGDSALYLCASSPWTSGGHTQYFGPGTRLTVL.

The chain employs TRBV27 and TRBJ1-5, with a possible D match to TRBD1 (6 bases). Between the trimmed V and J ends, which lost 6 bases and 2 bases, there was a span of 20 bases. The germline V gene encodes CDR1 MNHEY and CDR2 SMNVEV (reference sequence). This CDR3 spans 17 amino acids. The CDR3 DNA reads TGTGCCAGCAGCCCGATGGGGGCGGTCATCGGCAATCAGCCCCAGCATTTT. Encoded protein: CASSPMGAVIGNQPQHF.

The sample holds one count of this clone. The chain carries TRBV7-9 and TRBJ2-3, with TRBD1 matching over 9 bases. CDR1 is SEHNR and CDR2 is FQNEAQ in the germline V gene (reference sequence). The junction had 4 bases not matched to a gene; V was cut back by 2 bases and J by 7 bases. The CDR3 spans 14 residues. The CDR3, as DNA: TGTGCCAGCAGCTTAAGACAGGGGGAGAATACGCAGTATTTT. It specifies CASSLRQGENTQYF.

The V and J genes are TRBV5-1 and TRBJ1-2; the D gene is possibly TRBD1 (5 bases). Between the trimmed V and J ends, which lost 3 bases and 2 bases, there was a span of 14 bases. Per the germline V gene, CDR1 is SGHRS and CDR2 is YFSETQ. The CDR3 is 15 residues long. The CDR3 coding sequence is TGCGCCAGCAGCTCCTACGGTGACAGCAACTATGGCTACACCTTC. Protein sequence: CASSSYGDSNYGYTF.

The gene calls are TRBV10-3 and TRBJ2-1; weak D call: TRBD1 (5 bases). The V and J ends lost 6 bases and 9 bases respectively, with 12 bases between them. The CDR3 runs 12 residues. The V gene's germline CDR1 is ENHRY and CDR2 SYGVKD. The CDR3 sequence is CAIRETAGEQFF. CDR3 nucleotides: TGTGCCATCAGGGAGACAGCCGGTGAGCAGTTCTTC.

This sequence joins TRBV7-9 and TRBJ1-1, with 8 positions matching TRBD1. CDR1 SEHNR and CDR2 FQNEAQ come from the germline V gene (reference sequence). After removal of 5 bases from V and 2 bases from J, the junction contained 10 bases not matched to a gene. CDR3 size: 16 residues. As DNA, the CDR3 is TGTGCCAGCAGCCTCGAACCGGGACAGGCAAACACTGAAGCTTTCTTT. Its translation: CASSLEPGQANTEAFF.

CDR3 DNA: TGTGCCAGCAGCCATGAACGAGGGCTTGAAGCTTTCTTT. Translation: CASSHERGLEAFF. V gene TRBV7-2 combines with J gene TRBJ1-1; D is unclear. Trimming removed 5 bases from V and 7 bases from J, with 14 bases in between. In germline, CDR1 is SGHTA, CDR2 FQGNSA. This CDR3 has 13 residues.